These 3 T cell receptor beta chains were sequenced from one sample in a study of beta chain features in type 1 diabetes. Since all of the isolated RNA was reverse transcribed, expressed TCRB transcripts were what got sequenced. Profiled with immunoSEQ multiplex PCR; TCRdb holds only in-frame clones, not every one. The table lists 150,000 to 200,000 clones, roughly 65% of them singletons. These receptors are not linked to any known antigen. Overall study results and limits: Type 1 diabetes patients had TCRB CDR3s that were shorter (moderately but significantly so) in all four CD4+ subsets.

The specimen sequenced was naive CD4+ T cells from blood. These receptors were obtained from a man aged 25-45 years with type 1 diabetes.

This rearrangement joins TRBV7-2 to TRBJ2-7, with D unclear. The CDR3 runs 14 residues. Trimming shortened V by 3 bases and J by 1 base, and 10 bases separated the two germline ends. Germline loops: CDR1 SGHTA, CDR2 FQGNSA. The CDR3 loop is CASSFWTESYEQYF. In DNA, the CDR3 is TGTGCCAGCAGCTTCTGGACGGAATCCTACGAGCAGTACTTC.

The chain has TRBV7-9 and TRBJ2-5; a weak D match, TRBD1 (6 bases). The CDR3 totals 13 residues. The V and J ends lost 10 bases and 4 bases respectively, with 16 bases between them. Germline V CDR1 and CDR2: SEHNR, FQNEAQ (reference sequence). The CDR3 DNA is TGTGCCACCGCAGGGGCCGCCCGAGAGACCCAGTACTTC. As protein: CATAGAARETQYF.

This clone showed up just a few times. The chain couples TRBV29-1 to TRBJ1-5; no reliable D call. The CDR3 sequence is 11 residues long. CDR1 SQVTM and CDR2 ANQGSEA come from the germline V gene. Deletions cut 6 bases from V and 1 base from J, with 4 bases between. CDR3 residues: CSVGSNQPQHF. The DNA for the CDR3 is TGCAGCGTGGGGAGCAATCAGCCCCAGCATTTT.